This T cell receptor (beta chain) was retrieved from a study of blood T cell repertoires in COVID-19. As for the study in general: Both acute and convalescent COVID-19 samples were obtained from the United States, Italy and Spain.

In terms of age and location, participants ranged from about 18 to 90 years and lived in about 25 US areas. Source study methods: Cell counts per sample came from amplifying reference gene primers. Libraries were prepared by immunoSEQ multiplex PCR; TCRdb keeps only in-frame clonotypes and omits some of them. V, J and clone size were drawn from that table, and D and trimming were deduced from the DNA. The sample holds some 530,000 clones, 70% to 90% seen once. V was clipped by 4 bases and J by 0 bases; unmatched bases: 4. The CDR3 length is 16 residues. Germline CDR1 and CDR2: LGHDT and YNNKEL (reference sequence).

V and J are TRBV3-1 (or the pseudogene TRBV3-2) and TRBJ2-1; 9 positions match TRBD1. This clonotype originated in a woman aged 55-75 years who had recovered from COVID-19. The sample consisted of PBMCs or T cells enriched from blood (not recorded which). CDR3 nucleotide sequence: TGTGCCAGCAGCCCGGTGACAGGGGGCTCCTACAATGAGCAGTTCTTC. Translating gives CASSPVTGGSYNEQFF.